These 5 T cell receptor beta chains originate from one sample sequenced in a study of T cells in lung cancer brain metastases. Some clones are missing from TCRdb's copy, which holds only in-frame ones; the method was immunoSEQ multiplex PCR. The table records a few thousand clones, approximately 87% of them present only once. The sequenced material came from tumor tissue from a brain metastasis. The receptors stem from a woman aged 45-59 years with non-small cell lung cancer that had spread to the brain.

The gene calls are TRBV10-1 and TRBJ1-2; D unresolved. The germline CDR1 and CDR2 sequences are WNHNN and SYGVQD (reference sequence). CDR3 length equals 10 residues. V lost 9 bases, J lost 3 bases, and 5 bases lay in between. The CDR3 nucleotides are TGCGCCAGTCGTGACTATGGCTACACCTTC. It translates to CASRDYGYTF.

This chain connects TRBV29-1 to TRBJ1-1; D is unclear. Trimming cost V 6 bases and J 0 bases, with 8 bases left between them. This CDR3 has 12 amino acids. Germline V gene data show CDR1 as SQVTM and CDR2 as ANQGSEA. The CDR3 sequence: CSVGRMNTEAFF. In nucleotides, the CDR3 is TGCAGCGTAGGACGGATGAACACTGAAGCTTTCTTT.

This clone occurred a few times. This chain joins TRBV27 and TRBJ1-2, with D hard to call. Germline loops: CDR1 MNHEY, CDR2 SMNVEV (reference sequence). V was shortened by 5 bases and J by 0 bases, with 4 bases between the two germline ends. This CDR3 is built from 12 residues. The CDR3 DNA is TGTGCCAGCAGTCTCCCTAACTATGGCTACACCTTC. It specifies CASSLPNYGYTF.

This CDR3 is CASSQDHGYRGTEAFF. As DNA, the CDR3 is TGCGCCAGCAGCCAAGATCACGGCTACAGGGGTACTGAAGCTTTCTTT. The chain carries TRBV4-3 and TRBJ1-1; 7 bases fit TRBD1. The germline CDR1 and CDR2 sequences are LGHNA and YSLEER. The CDR3 runs 16 residues. With V trimmed by 0 bases and J by 5 bases, 9 bases remained unmatched.

This rearrangement joins TRBV28 to TRBJ2-4, with no clear D. The V gene's germline CDR1 is MDHEN and CDR2 SYDVKM. The CDR3 loop spans 17 amino acids. V lost 3 bases and J 1 base, leaving 16 bases between the germline ends. Here the CDR3 reads CASSFSKGIGAKNIQYF. CDR3 bases: TGTGCCAGCAGTTTCTCTAAAGGAATAGGGGCCAAAAACATTCAGTACTTC.